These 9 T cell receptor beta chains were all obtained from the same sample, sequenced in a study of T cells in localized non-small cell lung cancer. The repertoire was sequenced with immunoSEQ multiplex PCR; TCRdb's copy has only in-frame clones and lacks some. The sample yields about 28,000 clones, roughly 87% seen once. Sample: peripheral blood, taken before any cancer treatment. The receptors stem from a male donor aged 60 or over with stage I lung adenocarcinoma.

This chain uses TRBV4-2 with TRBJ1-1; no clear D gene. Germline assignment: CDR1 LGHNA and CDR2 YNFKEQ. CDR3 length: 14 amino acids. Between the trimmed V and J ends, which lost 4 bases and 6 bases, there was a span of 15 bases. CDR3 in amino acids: CASSPDRGTAEAFF. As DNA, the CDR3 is TGTGCCAGCAGCCCAGACCGGGGAACGGCTGAAGCTTTCTTT.

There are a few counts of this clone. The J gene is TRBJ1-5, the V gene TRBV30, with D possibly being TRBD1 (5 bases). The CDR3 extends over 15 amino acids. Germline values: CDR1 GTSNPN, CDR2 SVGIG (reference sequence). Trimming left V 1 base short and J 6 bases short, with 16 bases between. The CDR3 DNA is TGTGCCTGGAGTGGGGGACCTGGGGAGGGTCAGCCCCAGCATTTT. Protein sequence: CAWSGGPGEGQPQHF.

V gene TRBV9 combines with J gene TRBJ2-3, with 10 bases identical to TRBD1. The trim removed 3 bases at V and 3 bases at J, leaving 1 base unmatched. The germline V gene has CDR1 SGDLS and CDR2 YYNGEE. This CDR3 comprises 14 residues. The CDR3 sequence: CASSGGQGTDTQYF. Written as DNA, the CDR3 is TGTGCCAGCAGCGGGGGACAGGGGACAGATACGCAGTATTTT.

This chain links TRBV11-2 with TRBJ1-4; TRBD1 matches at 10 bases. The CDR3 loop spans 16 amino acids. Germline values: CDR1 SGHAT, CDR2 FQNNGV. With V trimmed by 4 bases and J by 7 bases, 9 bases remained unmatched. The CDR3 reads CASSYIGQGVTEKLFF. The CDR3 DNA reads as TGTGCCAGCAGCTACATAGGACAGGGGGTGACTGAAAAACTGTTTTTT.

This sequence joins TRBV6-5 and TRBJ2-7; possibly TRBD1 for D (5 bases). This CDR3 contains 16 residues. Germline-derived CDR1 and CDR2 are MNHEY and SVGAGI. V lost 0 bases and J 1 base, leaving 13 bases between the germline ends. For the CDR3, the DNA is TGTGCCAGCAGTTACTCCCGGTCCGCAGGGTCCTACGAGCAGTACTTC. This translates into CASSYSRSAGSYEQYF.

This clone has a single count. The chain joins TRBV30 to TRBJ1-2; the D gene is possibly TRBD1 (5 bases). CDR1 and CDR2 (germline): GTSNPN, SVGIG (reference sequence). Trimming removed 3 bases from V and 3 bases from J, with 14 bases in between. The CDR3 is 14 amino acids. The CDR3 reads CAWRGLEGDYGYTF. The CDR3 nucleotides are TGTGCCTGGAGGGGGCTGGAGGGTGACTATGGCTACACCTTC.

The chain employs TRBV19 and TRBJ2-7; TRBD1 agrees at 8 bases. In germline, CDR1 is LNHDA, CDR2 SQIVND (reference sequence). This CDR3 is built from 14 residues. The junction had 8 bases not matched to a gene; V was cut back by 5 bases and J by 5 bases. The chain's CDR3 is CASSFPTGDNEQYF. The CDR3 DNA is TGTGCCAGTAGTTTTCCGACAGGGGATAACGAGCAGTACTTC.

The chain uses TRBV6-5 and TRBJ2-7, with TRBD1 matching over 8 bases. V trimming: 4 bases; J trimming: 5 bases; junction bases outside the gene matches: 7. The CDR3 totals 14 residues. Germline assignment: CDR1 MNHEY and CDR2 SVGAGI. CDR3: CASSSGQGLNEQYF. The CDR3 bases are TGTGCCAGCAGTTCCGGACAGGGTCTAAACGAGCAGTACTTC.

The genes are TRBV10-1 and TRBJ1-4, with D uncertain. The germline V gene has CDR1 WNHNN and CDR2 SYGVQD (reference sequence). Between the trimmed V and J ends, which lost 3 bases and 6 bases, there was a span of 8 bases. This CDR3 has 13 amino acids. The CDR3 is CASSDSADEKLFF. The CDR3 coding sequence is TGCGCCAGCAGTGACTCGGCGGATGAAAAACTGTTTTTT.